The subject of this entry is one T cell receptor beta chain. Its target is not known. Unmatched junction bases numbered 3, after V lost 5 bases and J lost 0 bases. Germline values: CDR1 SGHVS, CDR2 FNYEAQ. This CDR3 contains 14 residues. This entry comes from a study of cytomegalovirus exposure and HLA in healthy donors. Study-level background: Earlier, some 180 million T cells were analyzed, and more than 100 million unique TCR beta sequences were found among them.

Regarding the study as a whole: It has been reported that TCR beta sequences accurately predicted the HLA-A and HLA-B alleles of most subjects. HLA allele associations emerged for 15,000 to 20,000 TCR beta sequences in a later analysis, at 0.05 false discovery rate.

Researchers ran the PCR with 60 Vbeta and 13 Jbeta primers. Data came from immunoSEQ multiplex PCR; TCRdb stores just in-frame clones and leaves some out. Of under 250,000 clones detected, over 65% appear once; the ten largest clones hold over 1%. These donors, healthy bone marrow donors, were studied. Sequencing was performed on PBMCs. The V gene is TRBV7-6, the J gene TRBJ1-1; TRBD1 aligns across 7 bases. The receptor's source is a human donor in good health. CDR3 in DNA: TGTGCCAGCAGCCAAGGACAGGTGAACACTGAAGCTTTCTTT. This sequence encodes CASSQGQVNTEAFF.